This TCR beta chain comes out of a study of low-dose radiotherapy and immunotherapy resistance in tumors. Looking at the study overall: Over 26 weeks, cohort 2 got 1 Gy every two weeks, reaching 13 Gy. A dose of 300 mg of oral aspirin was taken by patients daily for four cycles from cycle 1 day 1.

V was pared by 1 base and J by 4 bases, with 3 bases of the junction left unmatched. Germline values: CDR1 MDHEN, CDR2 SYDVKM. This CDR3 contains 14 residues. Alpha and beta chains were covered, as first-strand cDNA relied on TRAV- and TRBV-specific primers. The authors ran about 21 PCR cycles to amplify TCRs with a constant-region primer and V-primer adapter. Via MiXCR, TCRdb re-called the reads, giving one row per CDR3 protein. The sample contains tens of thousands of distinct CDR3 sequences, approximately 22% of which appear only once. At least ten counts were recorded for this clonotype. The sample's time point: after trial treatment. Treatment meaning: LDRT plus nivolumab, ipilimumab, low-dose cyclophosphamide and aspirin (RACIN trial).

Source: PBMCs, taken after low-dose radiotherapy plus immunotherapy. This sequence originates from a female donor with ovarian cancer. V gene TRBV28 combines with J gene TRBJ1-2; TRBD1 matches at 7 bases. CDR3 nucleotide sequence: TGTGCCAGCAGTTTATTTGAGGGGGCCTATGGCTACACCTTC. Encoded protein: CASSLFEGAYGYTF.